This TCR beta chain came from a study of blood T cell repertoires in COVID-19. V trimming: 1 base; J trimming: 14 bases; junction bases outside the gene matches: 6. The CDR3 is 14 residues long. Germline V gene lookup returns CDR1 LGHNA and CDR2 YNFKEQ. TCRdb's copy holds only in-frame clones and misses some; the assay was immunoSEQ multiplex PCR. The data hold 200,000 to 250,000 clones, with about four fifths observed a single time. The TCR comes from a woman in her thirties or forties with acute COVID-19. What was sequenced was PBMCs or T cells enriched from blood (not recorded which). The chain joins TRBV4-2 to TRBJ2-1, with TRBD2 matching 12 bases. DNA of the CDR3: TGTGCCAGCAGCCAAGGCCTAGCGGGGGGGCACGAGTTCTTC. Its translation is CASSQGLAGGHEFF.